Each of the 19 T cell receptor beta chains below was sequenced from the same sample in a study of T cell repertoires in cytomegalovirus infection. TCRdb re-called the reads with MiXCR, one entry per CDR3 protein. Among around 450,000 distinct CDR3 sequences listed, 31% were seen once. Sequencing used PBMCs. The receptors shown here come from a human donor in good health (CMV status not recorded). Some clones in this sample may be carry-over from other donors' samples.

J is TRBJ2-2 and V is TRBV20-1; 8 bases line up with TRBD1. Trimming at V came to 6 bases and at J to 6 bases, leaving 12 bases not matched to a gene. This CDR3 contains 15 residues. Germline CDR1 and CDR2: DFQATT and SNEGSKA (reference sequence). The CDR3, as DNA: TGCAGTGCGTCCACCCCCGGGACAGGTTCCGGGGAGCTGTTTTTT. As protein: CSASTPGTGSGELFF.

The genes are TRBV2 and TRBJ2-4; 8 bases align to TRBD1. The CDR3 runs to 16 residues. CDR1 and CDR2 from the germline V gene are SNHLY and FYNNEI. After removal of 4 bases from V and 0 bases from J, the junction contained 5 bases not matched to a gene. The CDR3 sequence: CASSVDRGLAKNIQYF. The CDR3 DNA sequence: TGTGCCAGCAGTGTAGACAGGGGTTTAGCCAAAAACATTCAGTACTTC.

This clonotype was seen a handful of times. V and J are TRBV12-3 or TRBV12-4 and TRBJ2-7; D is possibly TRBD1 or TRBD2 (7 bases each). V was pared by 7 bases and J by 3 bases, with 19 bases between. The CDR3 spans 15 residues. The CDR3 nucleotides are TGTGCCAGCACCCTCCGACAGGGAGGGGGCTACGAGCAGTACTTC. It is translated as CASTLRQGGGYEQYF.

With regard to this clonotype: A much larger clone lies one base from this, so it may be a read error. V and J are TRBV7-2 and TRBJ2-1, with D maybe TRBD1 (5 bases). There are 12 residues in the CDR3. Germline CDR1 SGHTA, CDR2 FQGNSA. V lost 3 bases and J 12 bases, leaving 12 bases between the germline ends. CDR3 region: CASSFRERRQFF. The CDR3 region has the DNA TGTGCCAGCAGCTTCAGGGAAAGGAGGCAGTTCTTC.

This clonotype was observed at least ten times. The rearrangement uses TRBV4-2 and TRBJ2-5; D is possibly TRBD2 (5 bases). CDR3 size: 15 residues. The V end lost 0 bases, the J end lost 2 bases, and 10 bases lay between the germline ends. The germline gives CDR1 LGHNA, CDR2 YNFKEQ. In nucleotides, the CDR3 is TGTGCCAGCAGCCAAGATAGGAGCGGTCAAGAGACCCAGTACTTC. This translates into CASSQDRSGQETQYF.

The CDR3 region is CASSLAGGLNNEQFF. The CDR3 coding sequence is TGTGCCAGCAGTTTAGCGGGGGGTCTAAACAATGAGCAGTTCTTC. This chain connects TRBV12-3 or TRBV12-4 to TRBJ2-1, with D possibly matching TRBD2 (6 bases). V was pared by 0 bases and J by 5 bases, with 11 bases between. The CDR3 covers 15 residues.

The rearrangement links TRBV11-3 to TRBJ2-7; 7 nucleotides agree with TRBD2. V lost 5 bases to trimming and J lost 0 bases; unmatched junction nucleotides: 7. The CDR3 runs 15 residues. CDR1 is SGHNT and CDR2 is YENEEA in the germline V gene. The CDR3 sequence: CASSPAAGDSYEQYF. The CDR3 nucleotides are TGTGCCAGCAGCCCGGCGGCGGGGGACTCCTACGAGCAGTACTTC. The full variable domain, with the rest looked up from reference TRBV11-3 and TRBJ2-7, is EAGVVQSPRYKIIEKKQPVAFWCNPISGHNTLYWYLQNLGQGPELLIRYENEEAVDDSQLPKDRFSAERLKGVDSTLKIQPAELGDSAVYLCASSPAAGDSYEQYFGPGTRLTVT.

This clonotype has just a few counts. This rearrangement joins TRBV7-3 to TRBJ2-5; either TRBD1 or TRBD2 may fit D (5 bases each). CDR1 SGHTA and CDR2 FQGTGA come from the germline V gene. Trimming left V 1 base short and J 5 bases short, with 20 bases between. This CDR3 contains 17 residues. This CDR3 reads CASSLKGPERGRETQYF. The CDR3 DNA follows: TGTGCCAGCAGCTTAAAGGGTCCGGAGAGGGGCAGGGAGACCCAGTACTTC.

The chain couples TRBV6-5 to TRBJ2-1; 7 nucleotides line up with TRBD2. Trimming cost V 0 bases and J 1 base; bases outside gene matches: 3. Germline V lookup: CDR1 MNHEY, CDR2 SVGAGI. The CDR3 runs to 16 residues. The CDR3 coding sequence is TGTGCCAGCAGTTACTCAGCGGGGAGGTCCTACAATGAGCAGTTCTTC. Protein sequence: CASSYSAGRSYNEQFF.

This chain links TRBV20-1 with TRBJ2-5; maybe TRBD1 (6 bases). CDR3 length: 13 residues. Germline CDR1 is DFQATT and CDR2 is SNEGSKA (reference sequence). The V gene lost 3 bases and the J gene lost 4 bases, with 12 bases spanning the gap. The CDR3 region has the DNA TGCAGTGCTAGCGGGGCCAGGGGAGAGACCCAGTACTTC. Translation gives CSASGARGETQYF.

V gene TRBV6-2 or TRBV6-3 combines with J gene TRBJ1-4; perhaps TRBD1 as D (6 bases). Germline-derived CDR1 and CDR2 are MNHEY and SVGEGT. The V end was cut by 0 bases, the J end by 10 bases, with 18 bases between. This CDR3 spans 16 amino acids. The CDR3 DNA reads TGTGCCAGCAGTTACTCTATCCACGGGGGCTTAGGAAAACTGTTTTTT. It encodes CASSYSIHGGLGKLFF.

This chain joins TRBV7-2 and TRBJ1-2, with TRBD1 identical over 7 bases. Germline assignment: CDR1 SGHTA and CDR2 FQGNSA. The CDR3 is 17 amino acids. Losses at the gene ends were 4 bases for V and 2 bases for J; bases not matched to a gene: 13. The DNA of the CDR3 is TGTGCCAGCAGCTCCCTCGACAGGGCCTGGGGAAACTATGGCTACACCTTC. Its protein is CASSSLDRAWGNYGYTF. Full variable domain (remainder filled in from reference TRBV7-2 and TRBJ1-2): GAGVSQSPSNKVTEKGKDVELRCDPISGHTALYWYRQSLGQGLEFLIYFQGNSAPDKSGLPSDRFSAERTGGSVSTLTIQRTQQEDSAVYLCASSSLDRAWGNYGYTFGSGTRLTVV.

The chain links TRBV13 to TRBJ1-5; D is possibly TRBD1 (5 bases). This CDR3 is built from 13 residues. Germline V gives CDR1 PRHDT, CDR2 FYEKMQ (reference sequence). V dropped 3 bases and J dropped 5 bases, with 8 bases sitting between them. DNA of the CDR3: TGTGCCAGCAGCTTCCGGGGGGATCAGCCCCAGCATTTT. Translating it yields CASSFRGDQPQHF.

The table lists this clonotype with many counts. The J gene is TRBJ2-7, the V gene TRBV7-8; maybe TRBD1 (5 bases). Trimming pared 2 bases from V and 2 bases from J, leaving 10 bases between. The CDR3 consists of 14 residues. Germline lookup yields CDR1 SGHVS and CDR2 FQNEAQ. The CDR3 DNA follows: TGTGCCAGCAGCTTAAGGACACCGCCCTACGAGCAGTACTTC. It encodes CASSLRTPPYEQYF.

This clonotype was counted a few times. The chain has TRBV27 and TRBJ2-1, with TRBD2 matching 13 bases. The germline V gene encodes CDR1 MNHEY and CDR2 SMNVEV (reference sequence). CDR3 length: 16 residues. V lost 5 bases and J lost 7; bases outside the gene matches: 8. CDR3 coding DNA: TGTGCCAGCAGTATCAAGGGACTAGCGGGGTGGAATGAGCAGTTCTTC. This encodes CASSIKGLAGWNEQFF.

This clonotype has just a few counts. V and J are TRBV6-5 and TRBJ2-5, with TRBD2 matching 7 bases. Trimming cost V 2 bases and J 5 bases; bases outside gene matches: 2. The CDR3 extends over 13 amino acids. Germline CDR1 MNHEY, CDR2 SVGAGI. CDR3 DNA sequence: TGTGCCAGCAGTTACCGGACTAGGGAGACCCAGTACTTC. As protein: CASSYRTRETQYF.

This clonotype has more than one count but fewer than ten. J is TRBJ1-3 and V is TRBV25-1; D unclear. The germline V gene has CDR1 MGHDK and CDR2 SYGVNS. Deletions cut 1 base from V and 6 bases from J, with 13 bases between. The CDR3 length is 15 residues. CDR3 sequence: CASSESLAAPNTIYF. The DNA of the CDR3 is TGTGCCAGCAGTGAATCTCTAGCAGCCCCAAACACCATATATTTT.

The chain employs TRBV20-1 and TRBJ2-1, with D maybe TRBD2 (5 bases). Trimming took 1 base from V and 7 from J, leaving 26 bases between them. This CDR3 is built from 18 residues. Looked up from germline, CDR1 is DFQATT and CDR2 is SNEGSKA (reference sequence). In DNA form, the CDR3 reads TGCAGTGCTAGAGTCGGGCTCGTTGGGCGGGCCCTTTTGAATGAGCAGTTCTTC. This sequence encodes CSARVGLVGRALLNEQFF.

The gene calls are TRBV18 and TRBJ2-5; tentatively, D is TRBD1 or TRBD2 (5 bases each). The CDR3 has 14 amino acids. Deletions cut 2 bases from V and 4 bases from J, with 11 bases between. Germline V gene data show CDR1 as KGHSH and CDR2 as LQKENI. The CDR3, as DNA: TGTGCCAGCTCACCAGGGACGGCCCTAGAGACCCAGTACTTC. This sequence encodes CASSPGTALETQYF.